This T cell receptor (beta chain) was recorded in a study of shared clonotypes between healthy human individuals. Germline lookup yields CDR1 MNHEY and CDR2 SMNVEV (reference sequence). This CDR3 is built from 14 residues. Trimming cost V 3 bases and J 8 bases, with 14 bases left between them. Assay used: immunoSEQ multiplex PCR; TCRdb lists only in-frame clones, some missing. The top ten clones hold approximately 0.13% of a sample with 2 million to 2.5 million clones, nearly 97% of them seen once. V and J are TRBV27 and TRBJ2-1, with unresolved D. The source is a man aged 18-30 years in good health. The sample consisted of naive CD4+ T cells sorted from blood. Subset reported: CD45RA+ positively selected. The DNA of the CDR3 is TGTGCCAGCAGTTTCACTCTGTGGAGCGATGAGCAGTTCTTC. Translated, it gives CASSFTLWSDEQFF.